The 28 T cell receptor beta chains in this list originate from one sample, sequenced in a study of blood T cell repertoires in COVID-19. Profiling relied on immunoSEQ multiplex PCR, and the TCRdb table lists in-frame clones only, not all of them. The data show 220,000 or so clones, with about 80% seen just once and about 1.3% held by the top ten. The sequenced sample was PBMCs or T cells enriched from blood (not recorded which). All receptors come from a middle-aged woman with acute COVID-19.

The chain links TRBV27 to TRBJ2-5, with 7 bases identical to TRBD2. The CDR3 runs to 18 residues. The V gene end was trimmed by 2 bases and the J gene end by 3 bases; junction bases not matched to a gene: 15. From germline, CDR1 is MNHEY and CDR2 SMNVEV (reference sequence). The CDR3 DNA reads TGTGCCAGCAGTTTAACGGCGGGAGCGGGGTTCATTGAAGAGACCCAGTACTTC. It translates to CASSLTAGAGFIEETQYF.

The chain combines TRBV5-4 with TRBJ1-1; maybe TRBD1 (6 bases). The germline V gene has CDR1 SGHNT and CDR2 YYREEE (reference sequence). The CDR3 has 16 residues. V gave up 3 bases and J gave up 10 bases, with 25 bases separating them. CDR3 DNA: TGTGCCAGCAGCTCAGGGGATACGGTACGGTCCGGCGGAGCTTTCTTT. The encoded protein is CASSSGDTVRSGGAFF. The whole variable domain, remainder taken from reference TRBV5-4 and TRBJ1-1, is ETGVTQSPTHLIKTRGQQVTLRCSSQSGHNTVSWYQQALGQGPQFIFQYYREEENGRGNFPPRFSGLQFPNYSSELNVNALELDDSALYLCASSSGDTVRSGGAFFGQGTRLTVV.

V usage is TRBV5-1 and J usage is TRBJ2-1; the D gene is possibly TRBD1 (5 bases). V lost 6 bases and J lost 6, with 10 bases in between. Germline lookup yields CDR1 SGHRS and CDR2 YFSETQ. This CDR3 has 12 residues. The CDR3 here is CASNGAVNEQFF. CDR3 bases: TGCGCCAGCAATGGGGCAGTCAATGAGCAGTTCTTC.

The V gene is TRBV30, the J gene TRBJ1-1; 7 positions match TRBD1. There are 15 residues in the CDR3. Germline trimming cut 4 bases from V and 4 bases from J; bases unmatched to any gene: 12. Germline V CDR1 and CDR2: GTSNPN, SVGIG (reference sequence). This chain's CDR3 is CAWTEEGALGTEAFF. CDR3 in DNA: TGTGCCTGGACGGAAGAGGGGGCGCTGGGCACTGAAGCTTTCTTT.

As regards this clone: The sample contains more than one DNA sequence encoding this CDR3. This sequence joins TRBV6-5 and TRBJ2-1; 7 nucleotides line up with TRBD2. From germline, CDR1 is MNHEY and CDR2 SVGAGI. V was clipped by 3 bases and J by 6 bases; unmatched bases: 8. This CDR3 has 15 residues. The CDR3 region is CASSYRGSSGNEQFF. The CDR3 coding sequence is TGTGCCAGCAGTTATCGCGGGAGTTCGGGCAATGAGCAGTTCTTC.

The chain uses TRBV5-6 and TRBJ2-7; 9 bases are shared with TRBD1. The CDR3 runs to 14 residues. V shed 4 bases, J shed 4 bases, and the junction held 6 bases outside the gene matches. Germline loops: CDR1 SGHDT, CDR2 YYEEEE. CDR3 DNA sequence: TGTGCCAGCAGCCCGAGACAGGGGGTGTACGAGCAGTACTTC. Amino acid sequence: CASSPRQGVYEQYF.

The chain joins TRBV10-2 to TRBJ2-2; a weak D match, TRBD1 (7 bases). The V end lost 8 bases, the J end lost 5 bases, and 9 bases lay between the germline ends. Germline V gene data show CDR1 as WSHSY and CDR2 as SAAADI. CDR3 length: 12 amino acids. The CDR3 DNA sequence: TGCGCCAGCTCAGGGGGGACCGGGGAGCTGTTTTTT. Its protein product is CASSGGTGELFF.

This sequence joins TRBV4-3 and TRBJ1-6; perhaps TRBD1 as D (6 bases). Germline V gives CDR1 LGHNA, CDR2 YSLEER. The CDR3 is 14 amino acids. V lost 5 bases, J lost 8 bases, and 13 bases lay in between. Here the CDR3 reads CASSYQGRDSPLHF. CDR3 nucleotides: TGCGCCAGCAGCTACCAGGGGAGGGATTCACCCCTCCACTTT.

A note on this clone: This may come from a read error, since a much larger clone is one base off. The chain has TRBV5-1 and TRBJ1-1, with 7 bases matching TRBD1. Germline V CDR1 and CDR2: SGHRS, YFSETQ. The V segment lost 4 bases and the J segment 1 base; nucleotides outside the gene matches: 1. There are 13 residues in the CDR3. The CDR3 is CASSRDRNTEAFF. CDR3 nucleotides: TGCGCCAGCAGCAGGGACAGGAACACTGAAGCTTTCTTT.

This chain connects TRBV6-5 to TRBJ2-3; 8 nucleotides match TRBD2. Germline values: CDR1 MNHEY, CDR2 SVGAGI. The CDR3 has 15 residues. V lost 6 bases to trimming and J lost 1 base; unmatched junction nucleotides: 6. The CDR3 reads CASSRLAFGTDTQYF. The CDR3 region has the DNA TGTGCCAGCAGCCGACTAGCGTTTGGCACAGATACGCAGTATTTT.

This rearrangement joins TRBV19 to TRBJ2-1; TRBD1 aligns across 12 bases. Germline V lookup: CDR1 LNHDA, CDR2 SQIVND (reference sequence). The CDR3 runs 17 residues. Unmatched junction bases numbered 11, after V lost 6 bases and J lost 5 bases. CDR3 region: CASSRDRGLIGNNEQFF. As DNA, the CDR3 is TGTGCCAGTAGCCGGGACAGGGGGCTTATTGGAAACAATGAGCAGTTCTTC.

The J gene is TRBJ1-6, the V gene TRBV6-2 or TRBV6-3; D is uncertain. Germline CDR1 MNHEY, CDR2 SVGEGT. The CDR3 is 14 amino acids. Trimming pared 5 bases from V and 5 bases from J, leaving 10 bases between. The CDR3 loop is CASSTQRNNSPLHF. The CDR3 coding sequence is TGTGCCAGCAGTACCCAGCGTAATAATTCACCCCTCCACTTT.

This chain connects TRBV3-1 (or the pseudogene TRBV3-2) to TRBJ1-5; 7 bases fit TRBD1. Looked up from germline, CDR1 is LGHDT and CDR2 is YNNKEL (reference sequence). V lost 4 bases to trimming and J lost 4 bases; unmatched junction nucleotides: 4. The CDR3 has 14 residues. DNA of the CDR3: TGTGCCAGCAGCCGGTCAGGGGGTAATCAGCCCCAGCATTTT. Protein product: CASSRSGGNQPQHF.

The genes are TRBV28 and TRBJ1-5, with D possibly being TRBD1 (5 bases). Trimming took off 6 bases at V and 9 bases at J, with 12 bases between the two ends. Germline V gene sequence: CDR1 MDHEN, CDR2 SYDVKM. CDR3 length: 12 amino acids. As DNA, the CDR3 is TGTGCCAGCAGAGGACCGCAGGGGCCCCAGCATTTT. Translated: CASRGPQGPQHF.

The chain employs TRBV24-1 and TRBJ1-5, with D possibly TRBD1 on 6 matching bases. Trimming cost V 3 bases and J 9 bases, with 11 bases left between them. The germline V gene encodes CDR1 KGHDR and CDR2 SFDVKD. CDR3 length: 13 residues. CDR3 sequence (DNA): TGTGCCACCAGTGATCTCGGGACAACGCCCCAGCATTTT. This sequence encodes CATSDLGTTPQHF.

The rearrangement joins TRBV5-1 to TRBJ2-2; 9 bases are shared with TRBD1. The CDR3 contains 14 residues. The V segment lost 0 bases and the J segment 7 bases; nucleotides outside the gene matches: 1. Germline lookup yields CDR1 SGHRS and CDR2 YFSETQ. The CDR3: CASSLGQGVGELFF. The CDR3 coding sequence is TGCGCCAGCAGCTTGGGACAGGGGGTCGGGGAGCTGTTTTTT.

CDR3 residues: CASSLVVGAPNYGYTF. CDR3 bases: TGTGCCAGCAGCTTAGTTGTTGGGGCACCTAACTATGGCTACACCTTC. V usage is TRBV7-9 and J usage is TRBJ1-2; TRBD1 is a possible D gene (5 bases). Germline CDR1 and CDR2: SEHNR and FQNEAQ (reference sequence). The CDR3 totals 16 residues. Trimming shortened V by 1 base and J by 0 bases, and 12 bases separated the two germline ends.

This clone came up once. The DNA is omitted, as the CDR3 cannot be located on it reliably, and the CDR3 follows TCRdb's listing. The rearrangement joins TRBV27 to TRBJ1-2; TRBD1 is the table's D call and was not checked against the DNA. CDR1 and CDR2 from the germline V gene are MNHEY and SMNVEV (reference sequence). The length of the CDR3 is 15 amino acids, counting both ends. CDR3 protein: CASSFFGQGDYGYTF.

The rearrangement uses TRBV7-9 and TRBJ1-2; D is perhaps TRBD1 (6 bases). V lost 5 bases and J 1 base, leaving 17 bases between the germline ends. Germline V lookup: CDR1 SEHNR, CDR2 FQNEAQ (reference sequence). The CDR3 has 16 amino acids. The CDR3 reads CASSRSFKDSNYGYTF. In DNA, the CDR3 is TGTGCCAGCAGCCGTAGTTTTAAGGACAGTAACTATGGCTACACCTTC.

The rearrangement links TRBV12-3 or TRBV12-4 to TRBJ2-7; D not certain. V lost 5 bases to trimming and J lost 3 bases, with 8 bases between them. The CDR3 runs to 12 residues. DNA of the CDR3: TGTGCCAGCAGTCGAAACATCTACGAGCAGTACTTC. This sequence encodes CASSRNIYEQYF.

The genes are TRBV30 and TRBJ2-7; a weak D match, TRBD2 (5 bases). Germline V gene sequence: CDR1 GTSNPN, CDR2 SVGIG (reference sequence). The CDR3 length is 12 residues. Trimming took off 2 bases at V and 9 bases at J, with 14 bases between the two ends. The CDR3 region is CAWSPGSEGQYF. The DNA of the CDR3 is TGTGCCTGGAGTCCCGGCAGCGAGGGGCAGTACTTC.

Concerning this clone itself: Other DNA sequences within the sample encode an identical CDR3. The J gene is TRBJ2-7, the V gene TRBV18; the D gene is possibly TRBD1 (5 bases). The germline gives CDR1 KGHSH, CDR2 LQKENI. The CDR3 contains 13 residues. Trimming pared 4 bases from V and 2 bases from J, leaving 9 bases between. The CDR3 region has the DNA TGTGCCAGCTCACGGGGCACAGCCTACGAGCAGTACTTC. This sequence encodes CASSRGTAYEQYF.

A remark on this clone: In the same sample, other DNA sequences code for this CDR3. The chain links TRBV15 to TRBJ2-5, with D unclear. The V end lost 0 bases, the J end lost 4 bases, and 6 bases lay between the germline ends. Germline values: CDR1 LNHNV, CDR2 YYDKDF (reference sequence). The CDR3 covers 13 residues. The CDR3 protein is CATSRDRGETQYF. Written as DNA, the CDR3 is TGTGCCACCAGCAGAGATAGAGGAGAGACCCAGTACTTC.

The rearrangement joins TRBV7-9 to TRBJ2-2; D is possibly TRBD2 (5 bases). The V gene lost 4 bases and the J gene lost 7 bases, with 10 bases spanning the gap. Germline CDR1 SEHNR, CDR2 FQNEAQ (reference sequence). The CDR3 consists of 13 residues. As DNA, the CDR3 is TGTGCCAGCAGCTCACTACTAGACGGGGAGCTGTTTTTT. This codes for CASSSLLDGELFF. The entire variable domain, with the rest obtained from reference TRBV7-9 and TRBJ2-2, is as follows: DTGVSQNPRHKITKRGQNVTFRCDPISEHNRLYWYRQTLGQGPEFLTYFQNEAQLEKSRLLSDRFSAERPKGSFSTLEIQRTEQGDSAMYLCASSSLLDGELFFGEGSRLTVL.

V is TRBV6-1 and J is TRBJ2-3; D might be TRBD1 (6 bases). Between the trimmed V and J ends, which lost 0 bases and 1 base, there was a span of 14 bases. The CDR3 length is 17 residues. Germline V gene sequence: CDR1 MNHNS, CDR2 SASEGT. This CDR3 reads CASSEALTGKGTDTQYF. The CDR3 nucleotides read TGTGCCAGCAGTGAAGCGCTTACAGGGAAAGGCACAGATACGCAGTATTTT.

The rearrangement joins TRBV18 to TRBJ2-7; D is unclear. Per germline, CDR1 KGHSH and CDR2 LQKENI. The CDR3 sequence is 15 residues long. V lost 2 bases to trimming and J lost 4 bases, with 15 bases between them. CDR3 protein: CASSPGLGVSYEQYF. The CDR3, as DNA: TGTGCCAGCTCACCAGGGTTAGGAGTTTCTTACGAGCAGTACTTC.

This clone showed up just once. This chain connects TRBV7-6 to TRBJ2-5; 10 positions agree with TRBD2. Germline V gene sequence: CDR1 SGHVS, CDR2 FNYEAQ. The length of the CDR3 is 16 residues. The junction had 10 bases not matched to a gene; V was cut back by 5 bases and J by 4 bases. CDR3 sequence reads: CASSLITSGIGETQYF. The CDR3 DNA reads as TGTGCCAGCAGCCTGATCACTAGCGGGATAGGAGAGACCCAGTACTTC.

For the CDR3, the DNA is TGCGCCAGCAGCACCGACAGGAGGCCGGGAGGCTACACCTTC. Protein: CASSTDRRPGGYTF. This rearrangement joins TRBV5-1 to TRBJ1-2; possible D gene TRBD1, 6 bases. V lost 4 bases to trimming and J lost 8 bases, with 18 bases between them. The V gene's germline CDR1 is SGHRS and CDR2 YFSETQ. This CDR3 spans 14 amino acids.